The 19 T cell receptor beta chains below were found in one sample sequenced in a study of post-analysis software for immune sequencing data. Study-wide results and caveats: Among four to six TRBV segments more frequent in patients than controls were TRBV5-6, TRBV5-1 and TRBV20-1.

Which antigens these TCRs recognize remains unknown. Unique molecular identifiers were carried by the TCR beta cDNA libraries. TCRdb reanalysed the PCR reads using MiXCR and keeps one entry per CDR3 protein. Of roughly 600,000 distinct CDR3 sequences in the sample, 44% were seen once. The sequenced sample was blood. The receptors stem from a girl aged 10 to 17 with multiple sclerosis.

The chain recombines TRBV5-4 with TRBJ2-1; 8 positions match TRBD2. Germline CDR1 and CDR2: SGHNT and YYREEE (reference sequence). This CDR3 contains 16 residues. J lost 4 bases, V lost 4 bases, and 10 bases had no gene match. CDR3 in DNA: TGTGCCAGCAGCCCCCCGCCGAGCGGGGGATACAATGAGCAGTTCTTC. Translated: CASSPPPSGGYNEQFF.

This rearrangement joins TRBV4-1 to TRBJ2-7; D unresolved. CDR1 and CDR2 from the germline V gene are MGHRA and YSYEKL. Deletions cut 3 bases from V and 2 bases from J, with 8 bases between. This CDR3 comprises 13 residues. The CDR3: CASSQAVTYEQYF. CDR3 DNA sequence: TGCGCCAGCAGCCAGGCAGTTACCTACGAGCAGTACTTC.

J is TRBJ2-1 and V is TRBV5-1; D is undetermined. The CDR3 has 17 residues. Germline CDR1 is SGHRS and CDR2 is YFSETQ. V was cut by 1 base and J by 6 bases, with 20 bases left in between. CDR3 sequence reads: CASSLIVRVPHSNEQFF. Here the CDR3 DNA reads TGCGCCAGCAGCTTGATCGTCCGGGTCCCGCACAGCAATGAGCAGTTCTTC.

This chain links TRBV29-1 with TRBJ1-4; D uncertain. This CDR3 is built from 13 residues. Germline V lookup: CDR1 SQVTM, CDR2 ANQGSEA. V dropped 5 bases and J dropped 2 bases, with 9 bases sitting between them. CDR3 coding DNA: TGCAGCGTTAGGACGGCTACTAATGAAAAACTGTTTTTT. It encodes CSVRTATNEKLFF.

This clonotype was recorded a few times. This chain uses TRBV28 with TRBJ2-1; 9 bases map to TRBD2. Germline V gene sequence: CDR1 MDHEN, CDR2 SYDVKM. The CDR3 consists of 16 residues. The J segment lost 5 bases and the V segment lost 3 bases, leaving 8 bases of the junction unmatched. In DNA form, the CDR3 reads TGTGCCAGCAGTTTGCTGCGGACTAGCGTTAACAATGAGCAGTTCTTC. Its protein product is CASSLLRTSVNNEQFF.

This chain joins TRBV12-3 or TRBV12-4 and TRBJ2-1; 8 nucleotides line up with TRBD2. The CDR3 contains 14 residues. The ends lost 6 bases at V and 8 bases at J; junction bases unmatched: 9. CDR3 sequence: CASSSLGLADEQFF. In DNA form, the CDR3 reads TGTGCCAGCAGCTCCCTAGGACTAGCCGATGAGCAGTTCTTC.

Only a few counts were recorded for this clonotype. J is TRBJ1-1 and V is TRBV3-1, with D tentatively TRBD1 (5 bases). This CDR3 contains 14 residues. V lost 2 bases and J lost 3, with 10 bases in between. Germline CDR1 and CDR2: LGHDT and YNNKEL (reference sequence). The CDR3 sequence: CASSQRQGDTEAFF. The CDR3 DNA reads TGTGCCAGCAGCCAACGTCAGGGAGACACTGAAGCTTTCTTT. The full variable domain, in which reference TRBV3-1 and TRBJ1-1 provide the parts outside the CDR3, is DTAVSQTPKYLVTQMGNDKSIKCEQNLGHDTMYWYKQDSKKFLKIMFSYNNKELIINETVPNRFSPKSPDKAHLNLHINSLELGDSAVYFCASSQRQGDTEAFFGQGTRLTVV.

This clonotype was counted between two and nine times. The CDR3 bases are TGTGCCACTTCTAGAGGGACAGGGTCTAATGAGCAGTTCTTC. It translates to CATSRGTGSNEQFF. The chain links TRBV7-8 to TRBJ2-1; TRBD1 aligns across 9 bases. Per the germline V gene, CDR1 is SGHVS and CDR2 is FQNEAQ. This CDR3 has 14 amino acids. With V trimmed by 10 bases and J by 7 bases, 11 bases remained unmatched.

The V and J genes are TRBV7-2 and TRBJ1-5, with D maybe TRBD1 (5 bases). CDR1 and CDR2 (germline): SGHTA, FQGNSA. The CDR3 spans 15 residues. With 4 bases removed from V and 5 bases from J, the gap between germline ends came to 15 bases. In DNA, the CDR3 is TGTGCCAGCAGCTACGACAGTAACCCTCATCAGCCCCAGCATTTT. This sequence encodes CASSYDSNPHQPQHF.

The V gene is TRBV10-3, the J gene TRBJ2-7; D uncertain. CDR1 and CDR2 (germline): ENHRY, SYGVKD. The CDR3 covers 14 residues. V was cut by 3 bases and J by 2 bases, with 11 bases left in between. This chain's CDR3 is CAISDTHRTYEQYF. The DNA for the CDR3 is TGTGCCATCAGTGACACCCACCGGACCTACGAGCAGTACTTC.

This clonotype has just a few counts. This chain connects TRBV7-6 to TRBJ2-1; 9 nucleotides line up with TRBD2. Germline CDR1 and CDR2: SGHVS and FNYEAQ. The CDR3 loop spans 14 amino acids. V trimming: 4 bases; J trimming: 11 bases; junction bases outside the gene matches: 9. CDR3 protein: CASSWTGTSKKQFF. In nucleotides, the CDR3 is TGTGCCAGCAGCTGGACCGGGACTAGCAAAAAGCAGTTCTTC.

This rearrangement joins TRBV4-2 to TRBJ2-1; TRBD2 might be the D (6 bases). Germline CDR1 LGHNA, CDR2 YNFKEQ. The CDR3 sequence is 17 residues long. V was shortened by 0 bases and J by 2 bases, with 14 bases between the two germline ends. The chain's CDR3 is CASSQDRTGVAYNEQFF. In DNA form, the CDR3 reads TGTGCCAGCAGCCAAGATAGGACGGGAGTGGCCTACAATGAGCAGTTCTTC.

The chain uses TRBV4-1 and TRBJ2-7; tentative D call: TRBD2 (6 bases). The CDR3 is 14 amino acids. Germline V lookup: CDR1 MGHRA, CDR2 YSYEKL. V was shortened by 3 bases and J by 6 bases, with 15 bases between the two germline ends. This CDR3 reads CASSQGGLPLEQYF. CDR3 in DNA: TGCGCCAGCAGCCAGGGTGGACTACCGCTCGAGCAGTACTTC.

This clonotype has only a few counts. The chain has TRBV29-1 and TRBJ2-1; TRBD1 is a possible D gene (5 bases). From germline, CDR1 is SQVTM and CDR2 ANQGSEA. The CDR3 sequence is 14 residues long. The ends were cut back, 4 bases at V and 10 bases at J, with 20 bases in the middle. DNA of the CDR3: TGCAGCGTTGGGGCTGCGCTCTACTACAGGGAGCAGTTCTTC. It is translated as CSVGAALYYREQFF.

The CDR3, as DNA: TGCGCCAGCAGCGACGGGACAGGGGGTCTAGAGCAGTACTTC. This sequence encodes CASSDGTGGLEQYF. The rearrangement uses TRBV5-1 and TRBJ2-4; 11 bases line up with TRBD1. V lost 4 bases, J lost 13 bases, and 10 bases stayed unmatched. There are 14 residues in the CDR3. Germline V lookup: CDR1 SGHRS, CDR2 YFSETQ.

V gene TRBV27 combines with J gene TRBJ1-2; 9 nucleotides agree with TRBD1. The CDR3 totals 16 residues. Per the germline V gene, CDR1 is MNHEY and CDR2 is SMNVEV (reference sequence). V lost 5 bases to trimming and J lost 2 bases; unmatched junction nucleotides: 9. CDR3 bases: TGTGCCAGCAGTCCCTTTGTGACAGGGGGAAACTATGGCTACACCTTC. Translated, it gives CASSPFVTGGNYGYTF.

This chain connects TRBV29-1 to TRBJ1-2; TRBD1 aligns across 9 bases. This CDR3 contains 13 residues. CDR1 is SQVTM and CDR2 is ANQGSEA in the germline V gene. V dropped 6 bases and J dropped 4; count of bases not matched to a gene: 6. In nucleotides, the CDR3 is TGCAGCGTCTTACAGGGGGCCACCTATGGCTACACCTTC. It yields the protein CSVLQGATYGYTF.

The rearrangement links TRBV24-1 to TRBJ2-3; 7 nucleotides line up with TRBD1. This CDR3 contains 14 residues. Germline CDR1 reads KGHDR; CDR2 reads SFDVKD. V trimming: 4 bases; J trimming: 5 bases; junction bases outside the gene matches: 5. The CDR3: CATSDFRQGDTQYF. CDR3 nucleotide sequence: TGTGCCACCAGTGACTTCCGACAGGGAGATACGCAGTATTTT.

V is TRBV4-1 and J is TRBJ2-1, with D possibly matching TRBD2 (6 bases). The CDR3 is 14 amino acids. V shed 0 bases and J shed 6 bases, with 9 bases lying between them. CDR1 is MGHRA, CDR2 YSYEKL, per germline. This CDR3 reads CASSQDPGGNEQFF. CDR3 coding DNA: TGCGCCAGCAGCCAAGACCCCGGGGGCAATGAGCAGTTCTTC.